This T cell receptor beta chain emerged from a study of T cell responses to AZD1222 COVID-19 vaccine (dated by TCRdb to about 2021). About the investigation overall: AZD1222 recipients with second doses at about 4 weeks or about 12 weeks were pooled, because spike-specific TCR depth and breadth did not differ between schedules. A total of 233 trial participants underwent TCR sequencing, of whom around 200 received two doses of AZD1222 and about 25 received two doses of the MenACWY control vaccine. Trial participants were enrolled by age into subgroups of 18-55, 56-69 and 70-plus years, and around 140, 26 and 57 TCR-sequenced participants, respectively, were included in these subgroups.

What the time point label conveys for this sample: baseline before first vaccination. Samples from vaccinated people were obtained from the UK trials COV001 and COV002, which included a single-blind randomized controlled phase 2/3 trial of AZD1222 (ChAdOx1 nCoV-19) in healthy adults. For TCRbeta chain sequencing, PBMC samples from trial participants were taken at day 0 and at day 28 after the second dose. In regard to this clone: Its specific antigen is unknown. No much larger clonotype is one base removed from it; base qualities were not supplied.

Study-wide conclusions, independent of this receptor: Because no samples from the day 14 peak response were available, repertoires could be characterized only after the peak T cell response. The 56-69-year group was small, and its depth increase did not reach significance, likely because of low power. Reportedly, close to half of the unique spike-specific TCRs recognized epitopes lying outside the regions that are mutated in the B.1.351 and B.1.1.7 variants. Most participants were white British and females outnumbered males, and the authors suggested that clonal diversity may have been underestimated. Conclusions about previously exposed vaccinees are limited, since just five or six AZD1222 recipients were seropositive for SARS-CoV-2 at baseline. The whole spike protein was spanned by vaccine-associated CD4 TCRs, and dominant responses were seen in regions 160-218 and 743-854. Spike-specific TCR breadth and depth rose significantly after two AZD1222 doses compared with day 0 and with MenACWY recipients.

The CDR3 regions of human TCRbeta chains were subjected to immunosequencing. In the source study's methods: TCRs in the repertoires were matched against a reference library of SARS-CoV-2-specific TCRs that had been generated with the MIRA antigen-specificity platform. Breadth was defined as the fraction of unique TCRs that were SARS-CoV-2-associated, and depth was defined as the fraction of total T cells that were SARS-CoV-2-associated. Using the MIRA data, each spike-specific TCR was assigned both to the spike region to which the TCR was reactive and to a CD4 or CD8 class. Log10-transformed breadth and depth values were compared by one-way ANOVA with Sidak's multiple comparisons tests. Drawn from immuneACCESS, this table holds only the in-frame rearrangements with V and J called that TCRdb kept. Clones are partly lost; checked studies trace under half to an unresolved V gene and leave the rest unexplained. That table furnishes V, J and clone size, whereas the DNA furnished D and trimming. The sample profile shows some 140,000 clones; about nine tenths of them were found once. The top ten clones comprise around 3.2% of the sample.

This specimen consisted of peripheral blood, obtained on day 0 of AZD1222 vaccination. The source of this sequence is an adult in good health.

The CDR3 protein is CASSTWAQETQYF. At the DNA level, the sequence is TGTGCCAGCAGCACTTGGGCCCAAGAGACCCAGTACTTC. The chain joins TRBV27 to TRBJ2-5; too little of a D gene remains to name it. The CDR3 spans 13 residues, from the cysteine through the phenylalanine. This entry keeps only the CDR3 DNA: 39 bases, framed from base 1. Reading the germline V gene (reference sequence) gives CDR1 MNHEY and CDR2 SMNVEV. V and J lose 6 bases and 1 base, and a span of 9 bases separates them.